This T cell receptor (beta chain) was sequenced during a study of shared clonotypes between healthy human individuals. A remark on this clone: Its antigen remains unidentified.

Sorted-subset replicate PCRs used approximately 180 ng of genomic DNA. This amount corresponded to 25,000 to 30,000 T cell genomes. Measured with immunoSEQ multiplex PCR; TCRdb has only the in-frame clones, and not every one. The data show roughly 2,300,000 clones, 85% to 95% seen once. Germline values: CDR1 SEHNR, CDR2 FQNEAQ (reference sequence). V was clipped by 5 bases and J by 5 bases; unmatched bases: 8. This CDR3 has 14 residues. Notes on the study in general: Compared with clonotypes that all four donors shared, non-shared clonotypes had lower generation probabilities.

The clonotype was recovered from a man between 18 and 35 years old in good health. Some clones in this sample may be carry-over from other donors' samples. This chain joins TRBV7-9 and TRBJ1-1, with 7 bases identical to TRBD1. The sample taken for sequencing was naive CD4+ T cells from PBMCs. As for subset: CD45RA+ positively selected. CDR3 loop: CASSLRGQGTEAFF. The CDR3 DNA reads as TGTGCCAGCAGCCTTAGGGGGCAGGGGACTGAAGCTTTCTTT.